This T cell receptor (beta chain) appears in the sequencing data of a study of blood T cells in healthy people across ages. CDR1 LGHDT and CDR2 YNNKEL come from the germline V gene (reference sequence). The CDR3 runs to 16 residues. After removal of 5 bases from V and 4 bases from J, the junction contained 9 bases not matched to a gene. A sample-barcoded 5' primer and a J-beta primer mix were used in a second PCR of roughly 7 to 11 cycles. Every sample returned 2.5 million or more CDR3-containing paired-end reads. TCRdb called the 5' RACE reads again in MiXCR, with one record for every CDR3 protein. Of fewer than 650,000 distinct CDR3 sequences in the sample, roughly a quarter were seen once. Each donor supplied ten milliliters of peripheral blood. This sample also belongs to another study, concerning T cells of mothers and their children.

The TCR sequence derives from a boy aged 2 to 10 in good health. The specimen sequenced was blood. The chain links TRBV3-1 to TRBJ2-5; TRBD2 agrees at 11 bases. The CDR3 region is CASSEFSGRGGETQYF. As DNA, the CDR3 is TGTGCCAGCAGCGAATTTAGCGGGAGGGGAGGAGAGACCCAGTACTTC.